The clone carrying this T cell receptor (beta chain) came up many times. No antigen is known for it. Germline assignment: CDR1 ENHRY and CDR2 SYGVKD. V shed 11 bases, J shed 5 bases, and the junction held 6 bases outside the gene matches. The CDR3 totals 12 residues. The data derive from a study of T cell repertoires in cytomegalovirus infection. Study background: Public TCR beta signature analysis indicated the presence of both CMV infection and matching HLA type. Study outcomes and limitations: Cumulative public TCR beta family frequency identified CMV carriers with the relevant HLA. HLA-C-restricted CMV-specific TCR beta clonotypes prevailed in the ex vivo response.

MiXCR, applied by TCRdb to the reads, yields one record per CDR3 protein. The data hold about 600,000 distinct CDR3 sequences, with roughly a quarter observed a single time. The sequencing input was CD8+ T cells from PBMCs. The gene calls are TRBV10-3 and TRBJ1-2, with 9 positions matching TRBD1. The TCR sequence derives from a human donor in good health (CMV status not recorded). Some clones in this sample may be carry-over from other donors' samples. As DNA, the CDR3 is TGTGCCGCACAGGGGGCTCGGTATGGCTACACCTTC. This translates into CAAQGARYGYTF.